This paragraph covers one T cell receptor beta chain sequence. Antigen: not known. Reverse transcribing all isolated RNA meant expressed TCRB transcripts were sequenced. Using immunoSEQ multiplex PCR, the repertoire was profiled, and TCRdb retains in-frame clones only, with some absent. In the table there are under 55,000 clones, around 40% of which are singletons. This sample was included in a study of beta chain features in type 1 diabetes. Findings of the study overall: Among patients with Type 1 diabetes, TCRB CDR3s were moderately but significantly shorter in every one of the four CD4+ subsets. Patients showed naive, central memory and Treg TCRB repertoires that appeared more similar than those of healthy donors. Fewer junction insertions and more nucleotide deletions appeared in type 1 diabetes patients. PCR might favor shorter templates, but any such skew would affect patients and controls equally.

V lost 8 bases and J lost 1, with 8 bases in between. The CDR3 loop spans 12 amino acids. Germline values: CDR1 MDHEN, CDR2 SYDVKM. Via the markers CD45RO/CCR7/CD25/CD127/CD95/CD27, stem cell-like memory, regulatory, central memory and naive CD4+ cells were sorted. The TCR was taken from a man younger than 40 with type 1 diabetes. Sequencing input: Tregs from blood. The chain recombines TRBV28 with TRBJ1-2, with a weak D call TRBD1 (6 bases). CDR3 sequence: CASGDINYGYTF. CDR3 DNA: TGTGCCAGCGGGGACATTAACTATGGCTACACCTTC.